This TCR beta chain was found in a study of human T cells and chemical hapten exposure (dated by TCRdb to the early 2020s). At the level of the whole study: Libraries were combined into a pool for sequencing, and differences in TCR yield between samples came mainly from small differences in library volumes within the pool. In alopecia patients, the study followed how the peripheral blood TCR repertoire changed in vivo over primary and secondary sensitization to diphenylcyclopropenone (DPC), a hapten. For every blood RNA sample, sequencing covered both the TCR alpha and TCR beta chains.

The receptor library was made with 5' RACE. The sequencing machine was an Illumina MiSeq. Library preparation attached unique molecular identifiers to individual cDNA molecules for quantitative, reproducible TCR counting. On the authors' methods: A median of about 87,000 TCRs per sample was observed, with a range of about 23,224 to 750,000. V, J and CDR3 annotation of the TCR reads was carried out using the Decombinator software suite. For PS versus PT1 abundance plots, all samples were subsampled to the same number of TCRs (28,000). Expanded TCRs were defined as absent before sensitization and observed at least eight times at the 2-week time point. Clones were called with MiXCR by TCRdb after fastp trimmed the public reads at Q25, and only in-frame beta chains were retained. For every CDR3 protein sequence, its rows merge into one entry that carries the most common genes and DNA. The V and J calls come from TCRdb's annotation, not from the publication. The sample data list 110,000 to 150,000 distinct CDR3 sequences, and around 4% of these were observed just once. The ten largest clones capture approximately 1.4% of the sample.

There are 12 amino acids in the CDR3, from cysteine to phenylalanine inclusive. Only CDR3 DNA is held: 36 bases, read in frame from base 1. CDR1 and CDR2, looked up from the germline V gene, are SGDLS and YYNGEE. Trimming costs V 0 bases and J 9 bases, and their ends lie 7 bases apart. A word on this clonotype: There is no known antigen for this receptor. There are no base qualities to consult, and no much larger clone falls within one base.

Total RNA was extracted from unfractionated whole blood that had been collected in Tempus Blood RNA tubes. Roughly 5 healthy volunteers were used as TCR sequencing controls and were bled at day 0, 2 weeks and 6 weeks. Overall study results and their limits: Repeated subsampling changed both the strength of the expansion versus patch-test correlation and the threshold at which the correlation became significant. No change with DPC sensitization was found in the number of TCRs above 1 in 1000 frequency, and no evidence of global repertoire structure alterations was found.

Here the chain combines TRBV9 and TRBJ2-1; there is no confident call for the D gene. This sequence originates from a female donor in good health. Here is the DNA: TGTGCCAGCAGCGTAGTTATGGGTGAGCAGTTCTTC. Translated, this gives CASSVVMGEQFF.